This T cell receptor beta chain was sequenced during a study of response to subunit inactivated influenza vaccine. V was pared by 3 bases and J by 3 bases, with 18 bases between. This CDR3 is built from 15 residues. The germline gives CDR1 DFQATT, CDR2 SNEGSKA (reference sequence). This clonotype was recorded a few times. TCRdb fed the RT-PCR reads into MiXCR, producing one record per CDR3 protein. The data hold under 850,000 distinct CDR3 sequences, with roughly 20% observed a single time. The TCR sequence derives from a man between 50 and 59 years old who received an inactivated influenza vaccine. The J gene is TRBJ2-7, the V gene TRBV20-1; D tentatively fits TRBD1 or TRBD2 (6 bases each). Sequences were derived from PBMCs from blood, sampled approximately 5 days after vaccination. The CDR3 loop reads CSARLGGSVGYEQYF. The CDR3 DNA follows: TGCAGTGCTAGGTTGGGGGGCAGTGTGGGCTACGAGCAGTACTTC.